The T cell receptor beta chain described here comes from a study of T cell changes during pregnancy in multiple sclerosis. The CDR3 spans 15 residues. The V end lost 0 bases, the J end lost 0 bases, and 9 bases lay between the germline ends. Germline V lookup: CDR1 SGDLS, CDR2 YYNGEE. This clone was counted a single time. Measured with immunoSEQ multiplex PCR; TCRdb has only the in-frame clones, and not every one. Of about 42,000 clones in the sample, nearly 90% were seen once. The gene calls are TRBV9 and TRBJ1-1; no clear D gene. This material consisted of CD4+ T cells from peripheral blood mononuclear cells, taken after pregnancy. The clonotype was recovered from a female donor with multiple sclerosis, enrolled in a pregnancy study. CDR3 region: CASSVDPRLNTEAFF. The DNA for the CDR3 is TGTGCCAGCAGCGTAGACCCGCGATTGAACACTGAAGCTTTCTTT.